Detailed here is one T cell receptor (beta chain). TCRdb independently ran MiXCR on the 5' RACE reads; one entry per CDR3 protein. The sample consists of about 530,000 distinct CDR3 sequences, more than 20% of them appearing once. This entry is derived from a study of identical twins. The ends lost 0 bases at V and 5 bases at J; junction bases unmatched: 9. The CDR3 has 17 residues. Germline CDR1 and CDR2: LGHNA and YNFKEQ. These sequences were also reported in another study, on yellow fever vaccine responses in identical twins.

The rearrangement joins TRBV4-2 to TRBJ2-3, with 9 positions matching TRBD2. Sequenced: CD4+ T cells sorted from blood. The receptor was derived from a woman under 30 in good health. For the CDR3, the DNA is TGTGCCAGCAGCCAAGATCAGACTAGCGGCCCAAGAGATACGCAGTATTTT. As protein: CASSQDQTSGPRDTQYF.